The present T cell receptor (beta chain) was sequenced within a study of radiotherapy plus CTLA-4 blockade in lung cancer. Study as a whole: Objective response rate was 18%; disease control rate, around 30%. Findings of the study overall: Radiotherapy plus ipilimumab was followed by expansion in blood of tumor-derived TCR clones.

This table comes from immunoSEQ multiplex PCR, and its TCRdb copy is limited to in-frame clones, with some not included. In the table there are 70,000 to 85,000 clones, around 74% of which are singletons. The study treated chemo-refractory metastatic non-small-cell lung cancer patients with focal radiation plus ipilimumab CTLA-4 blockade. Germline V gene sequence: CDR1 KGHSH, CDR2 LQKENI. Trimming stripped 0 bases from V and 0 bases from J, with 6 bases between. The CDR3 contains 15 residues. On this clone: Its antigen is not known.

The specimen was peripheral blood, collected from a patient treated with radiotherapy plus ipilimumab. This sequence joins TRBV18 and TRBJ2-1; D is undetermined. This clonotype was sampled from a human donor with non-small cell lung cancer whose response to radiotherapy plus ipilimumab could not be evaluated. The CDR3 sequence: CASSPPPSSYNEQFF. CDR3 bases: TGTGCCAGCTCACCACCGCCGAGCTCCTACAATGAGCAGTTCTTC.